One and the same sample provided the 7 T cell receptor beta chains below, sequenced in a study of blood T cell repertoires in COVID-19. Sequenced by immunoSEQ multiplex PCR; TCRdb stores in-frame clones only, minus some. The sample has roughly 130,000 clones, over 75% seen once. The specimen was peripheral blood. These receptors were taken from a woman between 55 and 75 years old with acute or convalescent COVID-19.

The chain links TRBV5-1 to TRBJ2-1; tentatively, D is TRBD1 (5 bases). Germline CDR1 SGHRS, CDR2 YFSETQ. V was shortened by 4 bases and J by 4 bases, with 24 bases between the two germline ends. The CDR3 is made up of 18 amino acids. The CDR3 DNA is TGCGCCAGCAGCAAGTACCCCTGGCAGGACACCCTTTACAATGAGCAGTTCTTC. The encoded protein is CASSKYPWQDTLYNEQFF.

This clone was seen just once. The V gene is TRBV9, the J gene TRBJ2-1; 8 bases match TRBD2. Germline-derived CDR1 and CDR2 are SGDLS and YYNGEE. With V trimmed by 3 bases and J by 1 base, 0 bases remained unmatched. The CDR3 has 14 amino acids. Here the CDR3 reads CASSASGSYNEQFF. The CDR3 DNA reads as TGTGCCAGCAGCGCTAGCGGGTCCTACAATGAGCAGTTCTTC.

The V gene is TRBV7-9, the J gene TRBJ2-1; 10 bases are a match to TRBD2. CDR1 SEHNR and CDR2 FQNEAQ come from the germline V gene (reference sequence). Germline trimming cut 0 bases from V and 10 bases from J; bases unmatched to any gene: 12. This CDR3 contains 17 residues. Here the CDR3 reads CASSLAPLAGVWHEQFF. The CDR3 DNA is TGTGCCAGCAGCTTAGCTCCTCTAGCGGGGGTCTGGCACGAGCAGTTCTTC.

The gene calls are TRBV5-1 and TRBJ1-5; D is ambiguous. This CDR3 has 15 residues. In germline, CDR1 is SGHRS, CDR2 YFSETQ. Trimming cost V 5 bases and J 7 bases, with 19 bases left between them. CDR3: CASSPDSGGNQPQHF. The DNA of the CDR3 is TGCGCCAGCAGTCCAGATTCGGGAGGGAACCAGCCCCAGCATTTT.

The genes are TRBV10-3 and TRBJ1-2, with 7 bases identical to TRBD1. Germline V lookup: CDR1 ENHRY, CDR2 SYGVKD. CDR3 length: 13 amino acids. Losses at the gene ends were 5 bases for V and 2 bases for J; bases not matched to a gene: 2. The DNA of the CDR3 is TGTGCCATCAGTTTACAGGGGAACTATGGCTACACCTTC. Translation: CAISLQGNYGYTF.

This chain's CDR3 is CASRPSGIWKTQYF. CDR3 nucleotides: TGTGCCAGCCGGCCTAGCGGAATTTGGAAGACCCAGTACTTC. The chain combines TRBV2 with TRBJ2-5, with 7 bases aligning to TRBD2. CDR1 is SNHLY and CDR2 is FYNNEI in the germline V gene. V was pared by 8 bases and J by 6 bases, with 12 bases of the junction left unmatched. The CDR3 loop spans 14 amino acids.

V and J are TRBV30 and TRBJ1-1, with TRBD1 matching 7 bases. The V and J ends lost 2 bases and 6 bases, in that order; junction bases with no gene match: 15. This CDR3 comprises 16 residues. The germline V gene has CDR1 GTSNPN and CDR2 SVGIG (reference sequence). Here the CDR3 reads CAWSYQTGATPPEAFF. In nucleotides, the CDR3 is TGTGCCTGGAGTTACCAAACAGGGGCCACCCCCCCTGAAGCTTTCTTT. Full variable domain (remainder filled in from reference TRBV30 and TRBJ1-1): SQTIHQWPATLVQPVGSPLSLECTVEGTSNPNLYWYRQAAGRGLQLLFYSVGIGQISSEVPQNLSASRPQDRQFILSSKKLLLSDSGFYLCAWSYQTGATPPEAFFGQGTRLTVV.